One T cell receptor (beta chain) is described in this entry. Nobody among the patients had been given any treatment before thyroid surgery. The data stem from a study of metastatic and nonmetastatic thyroid tumors. TCRdb called clones again from the PCR reads with MiXCR. The sample has 30,000 to 40,000 clones, less than 30% seen once. The receptor comes from a female donor with papillary thyroid cancer or a benign thyroid nodule (not recorded which). Some clones in this sample may be carry-over from other donors' samples. The specimen sequenced was blood.

CDR3 residues: CASRDPGSYEQYF. The CDR3, as DNA: TGTGCCAGCAGAGACCCGGGCTCCTACGAGCAGTACTTC. The rearrangement joins TRBV6-2 or TRBV6-3 to TRBJ2-7, with D uncertain. CDR1 is MNHEY, CDR2 SVGEGT, per germline. The CDR3 runs to 13 residues. The V end was cut by 6 bases, the J end by 0 bases, with 9 bases between.